This entry lists 10 T cell receptor beta chains sequenced from one sample in a study of post-analysis software for immune sequencing data. Sequencing libraries made from TCR beta cDNA carried unique molecular identifiers. TCRdb fed the PCR reads into MiXCR, producing one record per CDR3 protein. Among 820,000 or so distinct CDR3 sequences, approximately 53% were seen once, and the ten largest hold approximately 4.2%. Findings and limits, study-wide: Five or six TRBV segments, TRBV5-6, TRBV5-1 and TRBV20-1 among them, were found more frequent in patients than controls.

Their recognized antigens are unknown. The sequencing input was blood. Receptor source: a girl between 10 and 17 years old with multiple sclerosis.

The count of this clonotype is one. The chain employs TRBV15 and TRBJ2-1; perhaps TRBD2 as D (5 bases). The V gene's germline CDR1 is LNHNV and CDR2 YYDKDF (reference sequence). The CDR3 is 15 residues long. Trimming took off 8 bases at V and 2 bases at J, with 16 bases between the two ends. For the CDR3, the DNA is TGTGCCACCGGGGTAGCGTCGACCCCCTACAATGAGCAGTTCTTC. The encoded protein is CATGVASTPYNEQFF.

The rearrangement uses TRBV6-5 and TRBJ2-7; D gene unclear. V was clipped by 2 bases and J by 4 bases, with 9 bases between them. This CDR3 spans 13 amino acids. The germline V gene encodes CDR1 MNHEY and CDR2 SVGAGI. The CDR3 DNA is TGTGCCAGCAGTTACAATAACCAGTACGAGCAGTACTTC. Translation gives CASSYNNQYEQYF.

The CDR3 DNA reads TGTGCCACCAGCAGACCCTCTCATGAGGGGTCGAGGGGCTACGAGCAGTACTTC. Encoded protein: CATSRPSHEGSRGYEQYF. The rearrangement uses TRBV15 and TRBJ2-4; D may be TRBD1 or TRBD2 (5 bases each). The DNA matches TRBJ2-7 better at its end, which makes the J call doubtful. Germline CDR1 LNHNV, CDR2 YYDKDF (reference sequence). The CDR3 is 18 residues long.

The gene calls are TRBV20-1 and TRBJ2-7, with 9 positions matching TRBD1. The germline gives CDR1 DFQATT, CDR2 SNEGSKA (reference sequence). The CDR3 is made up of 11 amino acids. CDR3 residues: CSLGQGYEQYF. CDR3 DNA sequence: TGCAGCCTAGGACAGGGGTACGAGCAGTACTTC.

The chain joins TRBV5-1 to TRBJ2-1, with a possible D match to TRBD2 (6 bases). Trimming stripped 7 bases from V and 0 bases from J, with 14 bases between. The CDR3 is 15 residues long. CDR1 is SGHRS, CDR2 YFSETQ, per germline. DNA for the CDR3: TGCGCCAGCCGCTCGGGGCGGGGCTCCTACAATGAGCAGTTCTTC. Translating it yields CASRSGRGSYNEQFF.

The genes are TRBV7-9 and TRBJ2-3; no reliable D call. Between the trimmed V and J ends, which lost 2 bases and 4 bases, there was a span of 10 bases. CDR1 is SEHNR and CDR2 is FQNEAQ in the germline V gene (reference sequence). This CDR3 has 14 amino acids. The CDR3 coding sequence is TGTGCCAGCAGCTTATCGGCTGGGTCAGATACGCAGTATTTT. Residues: CASSLSAGSDTQYF.

The V gene is TRBV10-3, the J gene TRBJ2-1, with D tentatively TRBD2 (7 bases). Trimming removed 2 bases from V and 3 bases from J, with 20 bases in between. CDR3 size: 18 residues. CDR1 ENHRY and CDR2 SYGVKD come from the germline V gene. The CDR3 loop reads CAISEPARGGEVYNEQFF. Here the CDR3 DNA reads TGTGCCATCAGTGAGCCAGCTCGAGGGGGGGAAGTCTACAATGAGCAGTTCTTC.

This clonotype was seen a single time. The CDR3: CASSLERSREGYNEQFF. DNA for the CDR3: TGTGCCAGCAGCTTGGAACGGTCGAGGGAGGGTTACAATGAGCAGTTCTTC. The chain is built from TRBV5-6 and TRBJ2-1; 7 bases map to TRBD2. Germline V lookup: CDR1 SGHDT, CDR2 YYEEEE. The trim removed 0 bases at V and 4 bases at J, leaving 10 bases unmatched. CDR3 length: 17 residues.

This clonotype was counted between two and nine times. This chain uses TRBV7-9 with TRBJ2-7; TRBD1 might be the D (6 bases). V lost 3 bases, J lost 10 bases, and 13 bases lay in between. This CDR3 spans 12 amino acids. Germline V gene sequence: CDR1 SEHNR, CDR2 FQNEAQ (reference sequence). CDR3 protein: CASSFGTPAQYF. The CDR3 bases are TGTGCCAGCAGCTTCGGGACACCCGCCCAGTACTTC. Drawing the rest from reference TRBV7-9 and TRBJ2-7, the complete variable domain is DTGVSQNPRHKITKRGQNVTFRCDPISEHNRLYWYRQTLGQGPEFLTYFQNEAQLEKSRLLSDRFSAERPKGSFSTLEIQRTEQGDSAMYLCASSFGTPAQYFGPGTRLTVT.

With respect to this clonotype: Given a much more abundant clone one base away, this may be a read error. V is TRBV7-3 and J is TRBJ2-6; D is uncertain. Germline CDR1 reads SGHTA; CDR2 reads FQGTGA. Deletions cut 5 bases from V and 4 bases from J, with 12 bases between. This CDR3 region has 15 residues. The CDR3 DNA sequence: TGTGCCAGCAGCGCACGACGGGCCGGGGCCAACGTCCTGACTTTC. Protein: CASSARRAGANVLTF.